Below are 7 T cell receptor beta chains sequenced from a single sample in a study of cytomegalovirus exposure and HLA in healthy donors. PCR was performed using 60 Vbeta and 13 Jbeta primers. Profiled with immunoSEQ multiplex PCR; TCRdb holds only in-frame clones, not every one. This sample lists 150,000 to 200,000 clones; its ten largest clones have approximately 6.9%. Sequencing was done on a sample of PBMCs. These receptors were collected from a man under 40 in good health and CMV-seronegative.

V and J are TRBV5-4 and TRBJ2-3; 7 nucleotides match TRBD2. J gave up 1 base and V 3 bases, and 11 bases lay outside the gene matches. The CDR3 is 17 amino acids. Germline assignment: CDR1 SGHNT and CDR2 YYREEE (reference sequence). The CDR3 here is CASSSWGGPPRTDTQYF. The CDR3 DNA sequence: TGTGCCAGCAGCTCATGGGGGGGTCCTCCCCGCACAGATACGCAGTATTTT. Full variable domain (missing parts from reference TRBV5-4 and TRBJ2-3): ETGVTQSPTHLIKTRGQQVTLRCSSQSGHNTVSWYQQALGQGPQFIFQYYREEENGRGNFPPRFSGLQFPNYSSELNVNALELDDSALYLCASSSWGGPPRTDTQYFGPGTRLTVL.

The V and J genes are TRBV19 and TRBJ2-6; D uncertain. Deletions cut 4 bases from V and 2 bases from J, with 9 bases between. Germline assignment: CDR1 LNHDA and CDR2 SQIVND (reference sequence). CDR3 length equals 15 residues. The DNA of the CDR3 is TGTGCCAGTAGTACCACACGTGCTGGGGCCAACGTCCTGACTTTC. It translates to CASSTTRAGANVLTF. Based on the CDR3 plus reference TRBV19 and TRBJ2-6, the full variable domain is DGGITQSPKYLFRKEGQNVTLSCEQNLNHDAMYWYRQDPGQGLRLIYYSQIVNDFQKGDIAEGYSVSREKKESFPLTVTSAQKNPTAFYLCASSTTRAGANVLTFGAGSRLTVL.

The rearrangement joins TRBV15 to TRBJ1-4; D unresolved. V was shortened by 0 bases and J by 0 bases, with 11 bases between the two germline ends. CDR1 is LNHNV, CDR2 YYDKDF, per germline (reference sequence). The CDR3 sequence is 17 residues long. The CDR3 DNA follows: TGTGCCACCAGCAGAGATTTTGGGAGTACAACTAATGAAAAACTGTTTTTT. It is translated as CATSRDFGSTTNEKLFF.

The chain uses TRBV19 and TRBJ1-1, with 9 bases that match TRBD1. CDR1 and CDR2 (germline): LNHDA, SQIVND (reference sequence). The trim removed 4 bases at V and 3 bases at J, leaving 3 bases unmatched. The length of the CDR3 is 14 residues. CDR3 DNA sequence: TGTGCCAGTAGTAGGGACAGGGTTGACACTGAAGCTTTCTTT. Translating gives CASSRDRVDTEAFF. Drawing the rest from reference TRBV19 and TRBJ1-1, the complete variable domain is DGGITQSPKYLFRKEGQNVTLSCEQNLNHDAMYWYRQDPGQGLRLIYYSQIVNDFQKGDIAEGYSVSREKKESFPLTVTSAQKNPTAFYLCASSRDRVDTEAFFGQGTRLTVV.

V gene TRBV5-1 combines with J gene TRBJ1-2, with 9 bases that match TRBD1. This CDR3 has 13 residues. The V segment lost 5 bases and the J segment 6 bases; nucleotides outside the gene matches: 5. Germline CDR1 reads SGHRS; CDR2 reads YFSETQ. CDR3 sequence reads: CASRTTGGDGYTF. The DNA of the CDR3 is TGCGCCAGCAGGACAACAGGGGGCGATGGCTACACCTTC.

The chain carries TRBV7-6 and TRBJ1-6; 7 bases agree with TRBD1. This CDR3 comprises 15 residues. The germline CDR1 and CDR2 sequences are SGHVS and FNYEAQ. With V trimmed by 6 bases and J by 8 bases, 10 bases remained unmatched. This CDR3 is CASSFTGAGDSPLHF. CDR3 in DNA: TGTGCCAGCAGTTTCACAGGGGCAGGGGATTCACCCCTCCACTTT.

The chain carries TRBV5-1 and TRBJ2-3; 10 bases agree with TRBD2. The ends lost 5 bases at V and 2 bases at J; junction bases unmatched: 8. Germline-derived CDR1 and CDR2 are SGHRS and YFSETQ. CDR3 length: 16 amino acids. This CDR3 reads CASRVGAGGYTDTQYF. CDR3 nucleotide sequence: TGCGCCAGCAGGGTTGGAGCGGGAGGGTACACAGATACGCAGTATTTT. The variable domain in full, with the rest retrieved from reference TRBV5-1 and TRBJ2-3, is KAGVTQTPRYLIKTRGQQVTLSCSPISGHRSVSWYQQTPGQGLQFLFEYFSETQRNKGNFPGRFSGRQFSNSRSEMNVSTLELGDSALYLCASRVGAGGYTDTQYFGPGTRLTVL.